What follows are 12 T cell receptor beta chains derived from one specimen sequenced in a study of cytomegalovirus exposure and HLA in healthy donors. Use of 60 Vbeta and 13 Jbeta primers characterized the PCR. Clones were read by immunoSEQ multiplex PCR, and TCRdb kept only the in-frame ones, dropping some. The listing records around 80,000 clones. The material sequenced was PBMCs. These receptor sequences come from a boy aged 5-17 years in good health and CMV-seronegative.

V gene TRBV30 combines with J gene TRBJ2-7; 9 bases are a match to TRBD2. The germline CDR1 and CDR2 sequences are GTSNPN and SVGIG (reference sequence). There are 16 residues in the CDR3. V lost 1 base to trimming and J lost 3 bases; unmatched junction nucleotides: 10. CDR3 region: CAWSAGSGGPFYEQYF. The CDR3 nucleotides read TGTGCCTGGAGTGCGGGTAGCGGGGGACCATTCTACGAGCAGTACTTC.

The gene calls are TRBV6-4 and TRBJ1-5, with D uncertain. V lost 3 bases to trimming and J lost 5 bases, with 8 bases between them. This CDR3 is built from 13 residues. Germline CDR1 MRHNA, CDR2 SNTAGT. CDR3 residues: CASSEEGDQPQHF. CDR3 nucleotide sequence: TGTGCCAGCAGTGAAGAAGGAGATCAGCCCCAGCATTTT.

The rearrangement links TRBV10-1 to TRBJ1-4; possible D gene TRBD1, 5 bases. Looked up from germline, CDR1 is WNHNN and CDR2 is SYGVQD (reference sequence). This CDR3 spans 14 amino acids. The V and J ends lost 2 bases and 6 bases respectively, with 10 bases between them. The DNA of the CDR3 is TGCGCCAGCAGTGAGGGGGGGAGCCATGAAAAACTGTTTTTT. Translated: CASSEGGSHEKLFF.

The gene calls are TRBV4-1 and TRBJ1-1; 9 bases align to TRBD1. Per the germline V gene, CDR1 is MGHRA and CDR2 is YSYEKL. J lost 5 bases, V lost 3 bases, and 7 bases had no gene match. The CDR3 has 15 residues. CDR3 DNA: TGCGCCAGCAGCCACACCGGGACAGGGAGAACTGAAGCTTTCTTT. The encoded protein is CASSHTGTGRTEAFF.

The chain has TRBV9 and TRBJ1-1, with TRBD1 matching 8 bases. This CDR3 is built from 14 residues. From germline, CDR1 is SGDLS and CDR2 YYNGEE. After removal of 2 bases from V and 4 bases from J, the junction contained 4 bases not matched to a gene. The CDR3 nucleotides read TGTGCCAGCAGCGTCGAGGACAGGGCCACTGAAGCTTTCTTT. This gives the protein CASSVEDRATEAFF.

The rearrangement joins TRBV2 to TRBJ2-7, with D perhaps matching TRBD2 (6 bases). Trimming left V 3 bases short and J 2 bases short, with 14 bases between. The CDR3 extends over 15 amino acids. Germline-derived CDR1 and CDR2 are SNHLY and FYNNEI. The CDR3 sequence: CASSDPGLDTYEQYF. The CDR3 nucleotides are TGTGCCAGCAGTGACCCGGGACTGGATACCTACGAGCAGTACTTC.

The V and J genes are TRBV19 and TRBJ2-7; 12 bases are a match to TRBD2. From germline, CDR1 is LNHDA and CDR2 SQIVND (reference sequence). The CDR3 totals 15 residues. Unmatched junction bases numbered 6, after V lost 5 bases and J lost 4 bases. The CDR3 region has the DNA TGTGCCAGTAGTCCCACTAGCGGGGGGAATTACGAGCAGTACTTC. Its protein product is CASSPTSGGNYEQYF.

CDR3 coding DNA: TGCAGCGCCACCTTGGGGCTAGCGGGAGCCGGGGAGCTGTTTTTT. It yields the protein CSATLGLAGAGELFF. The chain recombines TRBV29-1 with TRBJ2-2; 10 bases are a match to TRBD2. V shed 7 bases, J shed 6 bases, and the junction held 11 bases outside the gene matches. Germline assignment: CDR1 SQVTM and CDR2 ANQGSEA. The CDR3 totals 15 residues.

The chain joins TRBV19 to TRBJ2-3; D perhaps matches TRBD2 (5 bases). Germline V gives CDR1 LNHDA, CDR2 SQIVND (reference sequence). The V end lost 4 bases, the J end lost 4 bases, and 9 bases lay between the germline ends. The CDR3 extends over 13 amino acids. The CDR3, as DNA: TGTGCCAGTAGTAATTGGGGAGCAGATACGCAGTATTTT. Protein product: CASSNWGADTQYF.

CDR3 sequence reads: CASSLALGLANYGYTF. The CDR3 bases are TGTGCCAGCAGCTTAGCGCTAGGCCTCGCTAACTATGGCTACACCTTC. The chain uses TRBV7-8 and TRBJ1-2; no reliable D call. Trimming pared 0 bases from V and 0 bases from J, leaving 11 bases between. This CDR3 spans 16 amino acids. The germline V gene has CDR1 SGHVS and CDR2 FQNEAQ.

Worth noting for this clone: The junction does not match germline at one end; this may be a read error. The V call is TRBV4-1, the J call TRBJ1-2; TRBD1 matches at 8 bases. Germline CDR1 MGHRA, CDR2 YSYEKL. CDR3 length: 14 residues. The CDR3 DNA sequence: TGCGCCGGCAGCCAAGATCAGGGGGCGTATGGCTACACCTTC. Translation gives CAGSQDQGAYGYTF.

The chain employs TRBV7-8 and TRBJ2-5; D may be TRBD1 (6 bases). This CDR3 has 14 residues. The V gene's germline CDR1 is SGHVS and CDR2 FQNEAQ. The germline V and J ends were trimmed by 1 base and 5 bases, with 11 bases remaining between them. CDR3 protein: CASSLGRGYETQYF. Written as DNA, the CDR3 is TGTGCCAGCAGCTTAGGCAGGGGATACGAGACCCAGTACTTC.